This T cell receptor (beta chain) stems from a study of blood T cell repertoires in COVID-19. Produced via immunoSEQ multiplex PCR; TCRdb's table is partial and in-frame only. The sample yields roughly 190,000 clones, around 90% seen once. This clone was counted a few times. The sequencing input was peripheral blood. The TCR originated in a man aged 55-75 years with active or convalescent COVID-19.

DNA for the CDR3: TGTGCCAGCAGTCCCCTGACAGGAACCTACTCTGGAAACACCATATATTTT. As protein: CASSPLTGTYSGNTIYF. This chain uses TRBV6-6 with TRBJ1-3, with D maybe TRBD1 (6 bases). CDR3 size: 17 residues. The V end lost 5 bases, the J end lost 0 bases, and 17 bases lay between the germline ends. Germline V gene data show CDR1 as MNHNY and CDR2 as SVGAGI (reference sequence).